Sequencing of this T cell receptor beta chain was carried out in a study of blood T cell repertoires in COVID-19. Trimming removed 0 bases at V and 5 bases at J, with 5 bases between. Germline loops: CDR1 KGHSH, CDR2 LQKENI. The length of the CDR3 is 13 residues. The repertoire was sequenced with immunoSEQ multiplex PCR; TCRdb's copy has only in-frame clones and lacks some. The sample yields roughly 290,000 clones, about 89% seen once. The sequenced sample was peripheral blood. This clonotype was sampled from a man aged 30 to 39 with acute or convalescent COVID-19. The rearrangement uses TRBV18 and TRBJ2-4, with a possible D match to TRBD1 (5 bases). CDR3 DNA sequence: TGTGCCAGCTCACCACCGACAGAAAACATTCAGTACTTC. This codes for CASSPPTENIQYF.